The subject of this entry is one TCR beta chain. This clonotype was counted only a few times. The antigen it recognizes is unknown. Nothing much larger sits one base from this clone, and base qualities are not available. These data are taken from a study of T cells in Graves' hyperthyroidism and ophthalmopathy (dated by TCRdb to between 2018 and 2021). For the wider study: To identify distinguishing TCR V-J signatures, a discovery cohort of about a hundred patients was used, comprising approximately 40 with Graves' ophthalmopathy and around 57 with stable Graves' hyperthyroidism. Prospective prediction of ophthalmopathy was tested in an independent validation cohort consisting of roughly 19 hyperthyroidism patients and some 16 patients who later progressed to ophthalmopathy. The approximately 98 discovery patients were randomly divided into training and test sets at a 7:3 ratio. The study also compared thyroid tissue and blood T-cell repertoires from a handful of Graves' hyperthyroidism patients. After sampling, hyperthyroidism patients received methimazole starting at 30 mg daily, and ophthalmopathy patients received high-dose intravenous methylprednisolone. TCR Vbeta CDR3 sequencing of fewer than 150 peripheral blood samples (approximately 44 ophthalmopathy, 70 to 85 hyperthyroidism and some 17 progressor patients) is reported in the paper.

V is cut back by 4 bases and J by 5 bases, with 4 bases in the junction unmatched. The CDR3 runs 13 amino acids, cysteine and phenylalanine included. Only the CDR3 DNA stays, 39 bases, in frame from base 1. From the germline V gene, CDR1 is SQVTM and CDR2 is ANQGSEA. General study outcomes and caveats: No statistical method was used to set the sample size in advance, and investigators knew the group allocation. Most expanded thyroid clonotypes (frequency above 0.001) were also found in blood, which suggests that blood repertoires may mirror thyroid immune responses. In validation, the model predicted progression to ophthalmopathy with 60% to 71% sensitivity and 72.22% specificity, a median of about six months before onset. A 13 V-J signature model separated ophthalmopathy from stable hyperthyroidism, with approximately 86% sensitivity and 81.08% specificity in cross-validation and 80%/75% in testing.

Exclusion was applied to patients with uncontrolled infections, other autoimmune diseases, pregnancy or lactation. Diagnoses were based on clinical symptoms, serum thyroxine and TRAb, thyroid ultrasound and orbital computed tomography. Trizol reagent was used to extract total RNA, and RNA quality was then checked on an Agilent 2100 Bioanalyzer. The TCR beta CDR3 regions were amplified from RNA transcripts. A first-round RT-PCR of the TCR CDR3 used the HTBI primer set with the Qiagen OneStep RT-PCR kit. Libraries were constructed in a second round of multiplex PCR, after which size selection and purification were carried out. Paired-end sequencing of the libraries was performed with 100 bp reads on an Illumina HiSeq2000. In the source study's methods: SOAPnuke was used to process the raw data, throwing out any read that contained adapters or uncalled bases, had a mean Phred below 15, or lacked an exact constant-primer or identifier match. COPE v1.2.5 was used to merge high-quality paired reads, and clonotypes were defined as unique nucleotide sequences. MiTCR v1.1 was used to align clonotypes to the IMGT TRBV, TRBD and TRBJ reference segments. The analysis was restricted to V-J combinations with a frequency above 0.0001, which together covered approximately 99% of the repertoires. A TCS score was defined as the ratio between F50 (clonal expansion) and ExV (chaos), using BLOSUM62-based TCRdist between CDR3 peptides within each V-J. Welch's t-statistics and random forest reduced 514 V-J features to some 14, which were used in a naive Bayes classifier (R e1071). The similarity between thyroid and blood repertoires was quantified using the Morisita-Horn index. TCRdb handled the public reads itself, with Q25 trimming in fastp and clone calling in MiXCR, and kept productive beta chains. Identical CDR3 proteins give one entry, which carries the most common genes and DNA. Clone size and V and J calls follow TCRdb, not the original study. This sample holds 600,000 to 700,000 distinct CDR3 sequences; over 40% were observed only once. In total, the top ten clones hold 7% to 7.5% of the sample.

This receptor was obtained from an adult man with Graves' disease, either hyperthyroidism or ophthalmopathy (not recorded which). The source material was peripheral blood or thyroid tissue (not recorded which). The V and J segments used are TRBV29-1 and TRBJ2-4; TRBD1 fits 8 bases in the junction. The CDR3 reads CSVAQGGQNIQYF. The nucleotides are TGCAGCGTTGCACAGGGGGGCCAAAACATTCAGTACTTC.